This T cell receptor (beta chain) emerged from a study of blood T cell repertoires in COVID-19 (dated by TCRdb to 2018 to 2021). As for the study more broadly: Collaborator samples came from the United States, Italy and Spain and covered acute and convalescent phases of COVID-19. The material from the prospective study consisted of cDNA or gDNA derived from T cells, B-cell-depleted T cells, or PBMCs. The dataset comprised deeply sampled blood TCRbeta repertoires from subjects exposed to, actively infected with, or recovered from COVID-19. The repertoires were made available in a free public database intended to serve as a resource for research on the immune response to SARS-CoV-2. Samples were obtained from the ongoing ImmuneRACE study (first 160 participants) and from over 1,000 subjects provided by 6 global collaborators. A de-identified subject ID, COVID-19 status, age in years and sex were almost always included in the sample metadata. Where available, HLA class I and class II types were taken from metadata supplied by the sample provider and were not determined by assay-based typing.

Here is what the overall study found, with its caveats: The quantity of clinical and demographic metadata differed by source and by participant and was supplied without curation.

TCRbeta CDR3 regions were amplified from genomic DNA by means of the immunoSEQ Assay, a bias-controlled multiplex PCR. Per the authors' processing: The number of nucleated cells in each sample was estimated by amplification of reference gene primers within the assay. To quantify the absolute abundance of each unique TCRbeta CDR3 rearrangement, sequence reads were collapsed and filtered. For each sample, productive Simpson clonality was calculated by taking the square root of Simpson's diversity index across productive rearrangements. Sourced from immuneACCESS, this table was stored by TCRdb with only in-frame sequences that have V and J called. A share of the clones is absent; for the studies checked, an unresolved V gene accounts for under half, and the remainder has no known explanation. The D gene and trimming were derived from the DNA, and the V and J assignments and clone size from that table. This sample has more than 350,000 clones in its table, and about 87% of those were observed once. Clones ranked in the top ten supply roughly a tenth of the sample.

For this clone: The antigen this receptor binds is unknown. No qualities accompany the bases; no much larger clone lies one base away.

Enrolling through a virtual design, the prospective study's participants ranged in age from roughly 18 to 95 years and lived across 24 United States geographic areas. Cohort assignment in the prospective study relied on participant-reported clinical history from a screening survey and a study questionnaire. Recovered participants in ImmuneRACE Cohort 3 were defined as having two consecutive negative NP/OP PCR tests, clearance from a healthcare professional, or resolution of symptoms. In the prospective study, whole blood, serum and a nasopharyngeal or oropharyngeal swab were collected from each participant by mobile phlebotomists. Additional blood draws and questionnaires over an approximately two-month period could optionally be provided by prospective study participants. Prospective study blood samples were shipped either frozen or at room temperature before DNA extraction. Sequencing input: PBMCs or T cells enriched from blood (not recorded which). The sequence was obtained from a woman aged 45-60 years who had recovered from COVID-19.

The CDR3 loop reads CASSSGYNEQFF. The nucleotide sequence is TGTGCCAGCAGTTCAGGTTACAATGAGCAGTTCTTC. The V and J segments used are TRBV12-3 or TRBV12-4 and TRBJ2-1, with no confident D gene call. V sheds 4 bases and J sheds 4 bases, leaving 5 bases between their ends. The CDR3 runs 12 amino acids, cysteine and phenylalanine included. Only the CDR3 DNA is retained, 36 bases long and in frame from the first base.